This T cell receptor beta chain stems from a study of OX40 agonist ivuxolimab in advanced cancers. Overall study findings and caveats: Expanded clones were, on average, more numerous in CD8+ T cells than in CD4+. Partial responders at 0.1-3.0 mg/kg showed near-lowest clonal expansion.

Concerning this clone: The antigen is not known.

The CDR3 is 11 amino acids. J lost 6 bases, V lost 9 bases, and 1 base had no gene match. CDR1 and CDR2 from the germline V gene are LNHDA and SQIVND (reference sequence). Samples were taken at baseline and on day 1 of cycles 4 and 7. Some clones are missing from TCRdb's copy, which holds only in-frame ones; the method was immunoSEQ multiplex PCR. This repertoire shows roughly 56,000 clones, roughly 80% found once; its top ten account for about 1.2%. Sequenced material: CD4+ or CD8+ T cells sorted from blood, taken in a trial of the OX40 agonist ivuxolimab. This sequence originates from an adult with an advanced solid tumor such as melanoma, head and neck, liver or kidney cancer. The V and J genes are TRBV19 and TRBJ2-2; TRBD1 matches 7 bases. The CDR3 DNA follows: TGTGCCAGCCAGGGGGCCGGGGAGCTGTTTTTT. Translated: CASQGAGELFF.